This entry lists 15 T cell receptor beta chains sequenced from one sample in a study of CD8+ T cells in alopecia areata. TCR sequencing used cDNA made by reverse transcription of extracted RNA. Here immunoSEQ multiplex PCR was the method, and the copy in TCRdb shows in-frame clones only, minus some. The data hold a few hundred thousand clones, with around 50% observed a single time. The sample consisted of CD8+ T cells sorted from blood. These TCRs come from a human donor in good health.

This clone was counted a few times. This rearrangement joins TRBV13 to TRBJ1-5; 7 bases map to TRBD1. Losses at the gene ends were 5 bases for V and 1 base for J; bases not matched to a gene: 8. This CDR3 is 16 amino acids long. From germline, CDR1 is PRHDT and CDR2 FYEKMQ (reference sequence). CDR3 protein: CASSLEDRSSNQPQHF. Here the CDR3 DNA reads TGTGCCAGCAGCCTCGAGGACAGGTCGAGCAATCAGCCCCAGCATTTT.

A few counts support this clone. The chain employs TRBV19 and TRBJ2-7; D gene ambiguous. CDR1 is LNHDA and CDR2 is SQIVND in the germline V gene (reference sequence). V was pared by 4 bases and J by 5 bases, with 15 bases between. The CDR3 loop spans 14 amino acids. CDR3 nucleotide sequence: TGTGCCAGTAGTACCACAAGAGAGGTGGACGAGCAGTACTTC. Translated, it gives CASSTTREVDEQYF.

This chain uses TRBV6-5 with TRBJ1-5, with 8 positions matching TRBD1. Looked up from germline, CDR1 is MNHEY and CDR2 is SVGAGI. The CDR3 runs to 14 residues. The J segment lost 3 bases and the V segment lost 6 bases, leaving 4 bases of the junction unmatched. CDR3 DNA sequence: TGTGCCAGCAGCTTGACAGGGGTCAATCAGCCCCAGCATTTT. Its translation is CASSLTGVNQPQHF.

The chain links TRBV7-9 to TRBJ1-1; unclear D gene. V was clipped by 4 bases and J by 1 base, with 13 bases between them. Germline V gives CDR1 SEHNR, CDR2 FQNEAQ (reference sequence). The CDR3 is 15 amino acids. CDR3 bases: TGTGCCAGCAGCTCCCTAGAGGGTACGAACACTGAAGCTTTCTTT. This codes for CASSSLEGTNTEAFF.

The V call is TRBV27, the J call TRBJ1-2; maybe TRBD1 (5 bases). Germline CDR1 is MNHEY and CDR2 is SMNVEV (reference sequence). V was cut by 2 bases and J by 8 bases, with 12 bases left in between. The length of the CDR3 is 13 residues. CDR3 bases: TGTGCCAGCAGTTTAAGCAGGGATCGCGGCTACACCTTC. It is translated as CASSLSRDRGYTF.

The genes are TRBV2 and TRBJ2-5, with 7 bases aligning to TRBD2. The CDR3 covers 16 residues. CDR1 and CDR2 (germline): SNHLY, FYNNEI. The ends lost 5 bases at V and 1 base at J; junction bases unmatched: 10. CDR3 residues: CASSPRGLDIQETQYF. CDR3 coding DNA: TGTGCCAGCAGTCCCAGAGGACTAGACATCCAAGAGACCCAGTACTTC.

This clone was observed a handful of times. CDR3 sequence reads: CASNKPYRALATEAFF. The CDR3, as DNA: TGTGCCAGTAATAAACCCTACAGGGCTTTGGCCACTGAAGCTTTCTTT. The V gene is TRBV19, the J gene TRBJ1-1; the D gene is possibly TRBD1 (6 bases). The CDR3 totals 16 residues. Trimming pared 7 bases from V and 4 bases from J, leaving 22 bases between. Germline-derived CDR1 and CDR2 are LNHDA and SQIVND (reference sequence).

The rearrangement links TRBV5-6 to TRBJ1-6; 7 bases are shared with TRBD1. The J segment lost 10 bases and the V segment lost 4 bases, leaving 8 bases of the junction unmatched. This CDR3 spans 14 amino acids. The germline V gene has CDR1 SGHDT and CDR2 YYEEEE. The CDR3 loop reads CASSPSRGGSPLHF. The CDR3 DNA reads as TGTGCCAGCAGCCCAAGCAGGGGGGGATCACCCCTCCACTTT.

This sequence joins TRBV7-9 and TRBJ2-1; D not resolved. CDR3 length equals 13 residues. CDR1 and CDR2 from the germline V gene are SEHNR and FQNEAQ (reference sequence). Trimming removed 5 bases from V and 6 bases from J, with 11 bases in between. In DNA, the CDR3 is TGTGCCAGCAGCACCCTAACGACCAATGAGCAGTTCTTC. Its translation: CASSTLTTNEQFF.

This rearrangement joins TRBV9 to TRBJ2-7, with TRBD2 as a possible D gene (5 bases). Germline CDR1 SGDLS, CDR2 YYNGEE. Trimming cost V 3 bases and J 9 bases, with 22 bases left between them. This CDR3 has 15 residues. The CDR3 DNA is TGTGCCAGCAGCGGGGGAGAGTCTCTCAGGACGGGGCAGTACTTC. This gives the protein CASSGGESLRTGQYF.

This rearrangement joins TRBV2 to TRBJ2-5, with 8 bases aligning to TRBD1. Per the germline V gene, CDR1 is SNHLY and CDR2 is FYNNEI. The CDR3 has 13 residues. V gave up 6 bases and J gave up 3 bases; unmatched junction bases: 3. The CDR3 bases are TGTGCCAGCAGCGTGACAGGGGAAGAGACCCAGTACTTC. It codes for CASSVTGEETQYF. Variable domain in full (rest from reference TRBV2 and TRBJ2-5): EPEVTQTPSHQVTQMGQEVILRCVPISNHLYFYWYRQILGQKVEFLVSFYNNEISEKSEIFDDQFSVERPDGSNFTLKIRSTKLEDSAMYFCASSVTGEETQYFGPGTRLLVL.

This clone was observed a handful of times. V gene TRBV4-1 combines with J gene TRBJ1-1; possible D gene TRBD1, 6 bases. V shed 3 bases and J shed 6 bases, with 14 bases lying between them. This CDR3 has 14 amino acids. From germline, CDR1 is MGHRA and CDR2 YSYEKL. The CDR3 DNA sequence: TGCGCCAGCAGCCATGCTTGGGGGCTGGCTGAAGCTTTCTTT. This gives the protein CASSHAWGLAEAFF.

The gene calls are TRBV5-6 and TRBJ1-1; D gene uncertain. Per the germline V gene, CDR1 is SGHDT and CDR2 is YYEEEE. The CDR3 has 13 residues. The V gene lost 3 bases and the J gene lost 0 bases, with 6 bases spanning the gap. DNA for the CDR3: TGTGCCAGCAGCTCCACCCTGAACACTGAAGCTTTCTTT. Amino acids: CASSSTLNTEAFF.

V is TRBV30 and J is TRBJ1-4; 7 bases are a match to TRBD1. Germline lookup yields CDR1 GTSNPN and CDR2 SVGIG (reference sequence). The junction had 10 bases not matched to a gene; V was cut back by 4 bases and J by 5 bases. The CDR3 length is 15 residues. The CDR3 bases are TGTGCCTGGAAGCCCCCGGGACAGCTAAATGAAAAACTGTTTTTT. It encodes CAWKPPGQLNEKLFF.

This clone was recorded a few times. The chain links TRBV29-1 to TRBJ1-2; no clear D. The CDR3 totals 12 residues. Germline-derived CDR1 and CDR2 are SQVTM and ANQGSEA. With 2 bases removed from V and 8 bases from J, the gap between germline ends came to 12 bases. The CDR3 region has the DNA TGCAGCGTTGAATTTGATACTTGGGGCTACACCTTC. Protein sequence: CSVEFDTWGYTF.